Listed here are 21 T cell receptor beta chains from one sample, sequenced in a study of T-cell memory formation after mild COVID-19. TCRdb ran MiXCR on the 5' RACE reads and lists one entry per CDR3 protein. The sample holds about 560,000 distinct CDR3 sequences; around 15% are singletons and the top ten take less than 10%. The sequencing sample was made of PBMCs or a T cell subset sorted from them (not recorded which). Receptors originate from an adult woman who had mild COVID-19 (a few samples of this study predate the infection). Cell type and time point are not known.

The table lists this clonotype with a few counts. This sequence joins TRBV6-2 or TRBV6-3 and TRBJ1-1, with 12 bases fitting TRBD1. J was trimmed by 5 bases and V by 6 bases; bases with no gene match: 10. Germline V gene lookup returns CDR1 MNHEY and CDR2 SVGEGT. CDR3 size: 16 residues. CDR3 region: CASSPRGQGAGTEAFF. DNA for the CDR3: TGTGCCAGCAGCCCGAGGGGACAGGGGGCAGGGACTGAAGCTTTCTTT.

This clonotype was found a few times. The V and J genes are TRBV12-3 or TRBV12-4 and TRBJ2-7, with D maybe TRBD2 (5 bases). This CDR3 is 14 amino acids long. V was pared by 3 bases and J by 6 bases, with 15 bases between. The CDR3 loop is CASSFLRTSGEQYF. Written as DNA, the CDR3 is TGTGCCAGCAGTTTTCTCCGGACTTCGGGCGAGCAGTACTTC.

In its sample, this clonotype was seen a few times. CDR3 loop: CASSLSTGGTEAFF. CDR3 coding DNA: TGCGCCAGCAGCTTGTCGACAGGGGGAACTGAAGCTTTCTTT. This chain uses TRBV5-1 with TRBJ1-1; 9 nucleotides match TRBD1. The ends lost 1 base at V and 5 bases at J; junction bases unmatched: 3. This CDR3 is 14 amino acids long. Looked up from germline, CDR1 is SGHRS and CDR2 is YFSETQ.

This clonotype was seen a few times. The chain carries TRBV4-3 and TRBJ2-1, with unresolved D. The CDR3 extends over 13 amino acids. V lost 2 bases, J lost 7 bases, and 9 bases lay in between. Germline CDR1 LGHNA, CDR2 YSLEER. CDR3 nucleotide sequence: TGCGCCAGCAGCCAACACCAGAGGAATGAGCAGTTCTTC. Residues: CASSQHQRNEQFF.

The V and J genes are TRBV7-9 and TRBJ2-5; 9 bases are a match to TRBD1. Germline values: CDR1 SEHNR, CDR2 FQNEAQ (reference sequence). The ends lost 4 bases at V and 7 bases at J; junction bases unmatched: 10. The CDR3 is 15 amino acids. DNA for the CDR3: TGTGCCAGCAGCTCCGTCGGGACAGGGTTGGTGACCCAGTACTTC. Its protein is CASSSVGTGLVTQYF.

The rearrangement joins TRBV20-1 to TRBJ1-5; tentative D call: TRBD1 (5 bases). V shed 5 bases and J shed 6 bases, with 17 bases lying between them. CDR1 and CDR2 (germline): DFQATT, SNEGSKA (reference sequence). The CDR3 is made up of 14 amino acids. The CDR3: CSARRDGGIQPQHF. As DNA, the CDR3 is TGCAGTGCTCGCCGGGACGGGGGGATTCAGCCCCAGCATTTT.

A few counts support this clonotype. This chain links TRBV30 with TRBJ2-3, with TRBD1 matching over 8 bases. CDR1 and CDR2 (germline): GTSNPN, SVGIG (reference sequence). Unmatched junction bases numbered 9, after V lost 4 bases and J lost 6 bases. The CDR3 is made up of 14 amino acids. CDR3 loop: CAWTRTGRWDTQYF. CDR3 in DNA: TGTGCCTGGACCCGGACAGGGCGTTGGGATACGCAGTATTTT.

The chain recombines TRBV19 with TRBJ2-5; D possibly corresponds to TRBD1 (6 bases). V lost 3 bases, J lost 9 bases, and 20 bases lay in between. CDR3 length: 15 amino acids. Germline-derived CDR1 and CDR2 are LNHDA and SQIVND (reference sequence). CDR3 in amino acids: CASSIKPGAGMPQYF. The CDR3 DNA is TGTGCCAGTAGTATCAAACCAGGGGCCGGAATGCCCCAGTACTTC.

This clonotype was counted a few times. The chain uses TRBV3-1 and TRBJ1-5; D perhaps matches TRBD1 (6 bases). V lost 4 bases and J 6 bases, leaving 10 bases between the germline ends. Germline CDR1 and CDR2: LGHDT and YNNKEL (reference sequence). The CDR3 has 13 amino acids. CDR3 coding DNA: TGTGCCAGCAGCCCCACAGGGACTCAGCCCCAGCATTTT. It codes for CASSPTGTQPQHF.

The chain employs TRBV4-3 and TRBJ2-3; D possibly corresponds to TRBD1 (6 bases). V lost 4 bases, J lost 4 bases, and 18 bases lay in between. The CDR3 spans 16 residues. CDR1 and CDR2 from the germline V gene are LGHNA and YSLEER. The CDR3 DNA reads TGCGCCAGCAGCCTCACATTCTCACAGGGACCAGATACGCAGTATTTT. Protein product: CASSLTFSQGPDTQYF.

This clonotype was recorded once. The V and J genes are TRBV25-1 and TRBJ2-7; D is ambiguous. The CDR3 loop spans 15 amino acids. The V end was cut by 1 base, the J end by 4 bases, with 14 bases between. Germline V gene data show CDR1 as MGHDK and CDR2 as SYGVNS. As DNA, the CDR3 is TGTGCCAGCAGTGAATCAGGATTCCCGATATACGAGCAGTACTTC. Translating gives CASSESGFPIYEQYF.

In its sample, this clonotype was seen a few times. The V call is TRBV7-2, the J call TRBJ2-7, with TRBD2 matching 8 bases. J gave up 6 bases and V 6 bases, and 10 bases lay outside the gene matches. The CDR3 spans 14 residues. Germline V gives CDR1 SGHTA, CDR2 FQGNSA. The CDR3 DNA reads TGTGCCAGCAGATGGACGGGAGGGCCACCCGAGCAGTACTTC. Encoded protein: CASRWTGGPPEQYF.

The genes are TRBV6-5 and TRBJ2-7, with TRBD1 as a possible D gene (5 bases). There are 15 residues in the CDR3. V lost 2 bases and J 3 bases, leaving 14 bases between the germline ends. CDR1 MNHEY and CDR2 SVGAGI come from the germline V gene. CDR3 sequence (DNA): TGTGCCAGCAGTTACCTAAGAGACAGAAGCTACGAGCAGTACTTC. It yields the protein CASSYLRDRSYEQYF.

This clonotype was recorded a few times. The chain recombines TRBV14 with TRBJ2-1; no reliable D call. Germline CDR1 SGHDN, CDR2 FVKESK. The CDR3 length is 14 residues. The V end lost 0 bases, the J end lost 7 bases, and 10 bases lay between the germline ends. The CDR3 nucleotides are TGTGCCAGCAGCCAAGAAACACCGCGTAATGAGCAGTTCTTC. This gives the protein CASSQETPRNEQFF.

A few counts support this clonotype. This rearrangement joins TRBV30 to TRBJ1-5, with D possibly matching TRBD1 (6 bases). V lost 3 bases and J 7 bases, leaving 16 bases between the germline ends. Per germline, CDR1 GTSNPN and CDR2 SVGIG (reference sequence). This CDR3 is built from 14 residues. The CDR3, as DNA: TGTGCCTGGAGCCTCGCCGGGGACACGCAGCCCCAGCATTTT. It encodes CAWSLAGDTQPQHF. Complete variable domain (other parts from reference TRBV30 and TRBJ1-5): SQTIHQWPATLVQPVGSPLSLECTVEGTSNPNLYWYRQAAGRGLQLLFYSVGIGQISSEVPQNLSASRPQDRQFILSSKKLLLSDSGFYLCAWSLAGDTQPQHFGDGTRLSIL.

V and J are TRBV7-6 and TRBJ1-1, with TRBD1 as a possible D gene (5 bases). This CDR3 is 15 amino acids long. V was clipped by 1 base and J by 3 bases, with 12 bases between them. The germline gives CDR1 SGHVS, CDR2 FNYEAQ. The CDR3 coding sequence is TGTGCCAGCAGCTTAGATGGGGGACGGCACACTGAAGCTTTCTTT. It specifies CASSLDGGRHTEAFF.

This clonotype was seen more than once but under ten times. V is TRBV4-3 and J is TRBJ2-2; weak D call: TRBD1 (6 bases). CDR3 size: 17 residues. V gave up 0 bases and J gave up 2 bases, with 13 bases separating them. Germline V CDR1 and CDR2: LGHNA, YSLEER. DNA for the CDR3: TGCGCCAGCAGCCAAGATCCATGGGGGCCCAACACCGGGGAGCTGTTTTTT. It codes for CASSQDPWGPNTGELFF.

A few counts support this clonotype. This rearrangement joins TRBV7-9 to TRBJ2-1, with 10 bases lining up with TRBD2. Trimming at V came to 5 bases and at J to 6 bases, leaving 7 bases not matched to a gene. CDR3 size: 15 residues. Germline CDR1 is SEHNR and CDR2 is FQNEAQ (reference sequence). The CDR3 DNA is TGTGCCAGCAGCCGATCCGGGACTAGCGTCAATGAGCAGTTCTTC. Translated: CASSRSGTSVNEQFF.

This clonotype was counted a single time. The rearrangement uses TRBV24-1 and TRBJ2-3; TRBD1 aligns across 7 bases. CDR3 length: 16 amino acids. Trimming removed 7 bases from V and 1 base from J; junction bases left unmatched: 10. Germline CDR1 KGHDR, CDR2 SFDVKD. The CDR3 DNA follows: TGTGCCACCAGCTTTAGACAGGGAGTGGGCACAGATACGCAGTATTTT. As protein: CATSFRQGVGTDTQYF.

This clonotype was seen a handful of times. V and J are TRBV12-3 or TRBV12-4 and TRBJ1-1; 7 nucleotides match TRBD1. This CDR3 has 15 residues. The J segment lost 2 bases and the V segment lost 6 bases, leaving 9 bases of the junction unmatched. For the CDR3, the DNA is TGTGCCAGCAGGGTCCGGGACAGAGATAACACTGAAGCTTTCTTT. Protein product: CASRVRDRDNTEAFF.

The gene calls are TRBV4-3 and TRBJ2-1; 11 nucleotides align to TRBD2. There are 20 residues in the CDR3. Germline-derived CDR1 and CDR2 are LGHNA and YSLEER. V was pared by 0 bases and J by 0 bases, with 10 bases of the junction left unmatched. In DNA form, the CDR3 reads TGCGCCAGCAGCCAAGACCTAGCGGGAGGCGCGGTGCGCTCCTACAATGAGCAGTTCTTC. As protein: CASSQDLAGGAVRSYNEQFF.